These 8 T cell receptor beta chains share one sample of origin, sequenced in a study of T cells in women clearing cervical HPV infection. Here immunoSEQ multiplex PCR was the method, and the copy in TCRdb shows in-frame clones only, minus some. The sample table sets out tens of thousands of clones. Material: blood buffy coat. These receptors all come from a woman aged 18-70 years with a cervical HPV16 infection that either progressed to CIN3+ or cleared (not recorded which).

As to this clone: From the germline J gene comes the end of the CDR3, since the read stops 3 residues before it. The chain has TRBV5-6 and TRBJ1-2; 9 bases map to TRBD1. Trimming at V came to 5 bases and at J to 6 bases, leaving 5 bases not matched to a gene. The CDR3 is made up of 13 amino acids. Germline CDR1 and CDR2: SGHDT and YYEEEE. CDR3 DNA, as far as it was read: TGTGCCAGCAGTCCACAGGGGGCAGATGGC. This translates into CASSPQGADG. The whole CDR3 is CASSPQGADGYTF.

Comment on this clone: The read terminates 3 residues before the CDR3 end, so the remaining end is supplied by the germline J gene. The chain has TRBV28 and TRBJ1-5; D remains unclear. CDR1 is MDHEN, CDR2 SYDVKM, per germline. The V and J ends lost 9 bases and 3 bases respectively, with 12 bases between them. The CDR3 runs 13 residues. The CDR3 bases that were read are TGTGCCAGAGCGGGCGAGGACAATCAGCCC. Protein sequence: CARAGEDNQP. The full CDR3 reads CARAGEDNQPQHF. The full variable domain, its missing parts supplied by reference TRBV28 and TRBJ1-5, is DVKVTQSSRYLVKRTGEKVFLECVQDMDHENMFWYRQDPGLGLRLIYFSYDVKMKEKGDIPEGYSVSREKKERFSLILESASTNQTSMYLCARAGEDNQPQHFGDGTRLSIL.

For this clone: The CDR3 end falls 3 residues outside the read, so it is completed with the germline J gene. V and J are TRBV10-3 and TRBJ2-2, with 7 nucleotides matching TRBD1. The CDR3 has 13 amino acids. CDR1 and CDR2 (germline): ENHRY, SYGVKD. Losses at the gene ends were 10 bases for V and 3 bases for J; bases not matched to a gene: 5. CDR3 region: CASSTGDTGELFF. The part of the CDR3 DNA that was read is TGTGCCAGTTCTACAGGGGACACCGGGGAG.

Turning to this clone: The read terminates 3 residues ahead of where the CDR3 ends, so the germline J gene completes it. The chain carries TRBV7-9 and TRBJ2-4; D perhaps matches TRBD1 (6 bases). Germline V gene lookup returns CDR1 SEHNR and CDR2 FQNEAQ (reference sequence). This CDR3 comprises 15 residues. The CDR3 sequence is CASSSLRDNRYGQYF. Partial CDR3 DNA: TGTGCCAGCAGCTCCCTCCGGGACAACCGTTATGGT.

The CDR3 region is CASSLKGAGGYTF. CDR3 bases read: TGTGCCAGCAGTTTAAAGGGGGCAGGTGGC. The V gene is TRBV28, the J gene TRBJ1-2; 7 positions match TRBD1. The CDR3 end is not reached by the read, which stops 3 residues before it; the germline J gene fills it in. After removal of 2 bases from V and 7 bases from J, the junction contained 4 bases not matched to a gene. The CDR3 extends over 13 amino acids. Germline lookup yields CDR1 MDHEN and CDR2 SYDVKM.

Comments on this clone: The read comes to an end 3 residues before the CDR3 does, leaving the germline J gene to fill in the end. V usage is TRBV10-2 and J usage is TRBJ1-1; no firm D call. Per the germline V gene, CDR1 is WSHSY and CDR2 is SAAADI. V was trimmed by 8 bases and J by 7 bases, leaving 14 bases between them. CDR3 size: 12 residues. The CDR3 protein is CASWVTGLEAFF. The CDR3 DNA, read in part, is TGCGCCAGCTGGGTTACTGGACTTGAA.

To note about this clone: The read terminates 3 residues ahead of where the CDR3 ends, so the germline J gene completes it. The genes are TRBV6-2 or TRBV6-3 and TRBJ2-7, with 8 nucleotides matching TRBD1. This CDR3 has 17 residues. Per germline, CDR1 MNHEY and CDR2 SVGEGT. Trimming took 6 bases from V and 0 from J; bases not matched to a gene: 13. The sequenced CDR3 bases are TGTGCCAGCAGGCCGGGACAGGAGAAAGGGAACTCCTACGAG. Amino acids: CASRPGQEKGNSYE. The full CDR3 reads CASRPGQEKGNSYEQYF.

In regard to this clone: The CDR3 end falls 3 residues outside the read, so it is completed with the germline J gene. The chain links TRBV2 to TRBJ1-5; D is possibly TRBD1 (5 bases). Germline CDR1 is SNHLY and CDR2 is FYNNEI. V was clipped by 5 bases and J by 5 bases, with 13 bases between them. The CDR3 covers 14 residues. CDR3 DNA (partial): TGTGCCAGCAGTAATCAGGGCTCGGATCAGCCC. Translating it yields CASSNQGSDQP. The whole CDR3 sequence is CASSNQGSDQPQHF. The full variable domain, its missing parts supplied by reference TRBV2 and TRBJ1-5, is EPEVTQTPSHQVTQMGQEVILRCVPISNHLYFYWYRQILGQKVEFLVSFYNNEISEKSEIFDDQFSVERPDGSNFTLKIRSTKLEDSAMYFCASSNQGSDQPQHFGDGTRLSIL.